This T cell receptor (beta chain) was sequenced for a study of blood T cell repertoires in COVID-19. TCRdb keeps only in-frame clones here, not all; method: immunoSEQ multiplex PCR. Of 340,000 or so clones in the sample, around 87% are singletons; the top ten hold 1%. Germline lookup yields CDR1 SQVTM and CDR2 ANQGSEA. V was clipped by 5 bases and J by 4 bases, with 11 bases between them. CDR3 length equals 12 residues. J is TRBJ1-2 and V is TRBV29-1; D may be TRBD1 (5 bases). The receptor's source is a man over 45 with active or convalescent COVID-19. Sequenced input: peripheral blood. In DNA, the CDR3 is TGCAGCGTTTCCAGGGTGACCTATGGCTACACCTTC. This encodes CSVSRVTYGYTF.